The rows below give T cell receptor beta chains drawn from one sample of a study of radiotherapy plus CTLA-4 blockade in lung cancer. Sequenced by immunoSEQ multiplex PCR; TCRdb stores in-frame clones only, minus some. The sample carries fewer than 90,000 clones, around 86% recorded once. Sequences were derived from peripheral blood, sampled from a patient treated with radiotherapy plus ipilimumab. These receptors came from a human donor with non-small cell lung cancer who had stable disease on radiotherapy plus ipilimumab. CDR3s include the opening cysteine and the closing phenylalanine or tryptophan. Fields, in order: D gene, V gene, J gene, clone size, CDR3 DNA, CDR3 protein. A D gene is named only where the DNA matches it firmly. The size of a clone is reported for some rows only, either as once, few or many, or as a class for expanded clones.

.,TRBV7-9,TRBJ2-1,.,TGTGCCAGCAGCTTAGACTACAATGAGCAGTTCTTC,CASSLDYNEQFF
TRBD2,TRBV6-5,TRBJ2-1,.,TGTGCCAGCAGTTACTCGTCTAGCGGGAGGGCCGAGGAGCAGTTCTTC,CASSYSSSGRAEEQFF
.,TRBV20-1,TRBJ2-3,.,TGCAGTGCTAGAGAGGGGACCCCGCAGTATTTT,CSAREGTPQYF
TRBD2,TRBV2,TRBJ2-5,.,TGTGCCAGCAGTGTTCGGGGGGGAGAGACCCAGTACTTC,CASSVRGGETQYF
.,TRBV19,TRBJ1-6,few,TGTGCCAGTAGTATGTTGGACGGGGTTAGGAATTCACCCCTCCACTTT,CASSMLDGVRNSPLHF
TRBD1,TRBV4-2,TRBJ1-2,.,TGTGCCAGCAGCCAAGATCCAACAGGGGATATCTATGGCTACACCTTC,CASSQDPTGDIYGYTF
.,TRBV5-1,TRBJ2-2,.,TGCGCCAGCAGCCCGGATGGGGTGGGTAGCACCGGGGAGCTGTTTTTT,CASSPDGVGSTGELFF
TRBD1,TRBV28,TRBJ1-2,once,TGTGCCAGTTTTGCGGGACAGGTCTATGGCTACACCTTC,CASFAGQVYGYTF
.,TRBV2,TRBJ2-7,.,TGTGCCAGCCACCCCCCTCCGGGCCAGGGTAGATACGAGCAGTACTTC,CASHPPPGQGRYEQYF
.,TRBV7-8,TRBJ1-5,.,TGTGCCAGCAGCTTACTACGGCCGGGTAATAGCAATCAGCCCCAGCATTTT,CASSLLRPGNSNQPQHF
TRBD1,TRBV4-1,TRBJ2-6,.,TGCGCCAGCGGTAGGGGACAGGGGGAGACTGGGGCCAACGTCCTGACTTTC,CASGRGQGETGANVLTF
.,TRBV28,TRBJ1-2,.,TGTGCCAGCAGTTCTGCCTATGGCTACACCTTC,CASSSAYGYTF
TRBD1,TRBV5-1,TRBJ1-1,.,TGCGCCAGCAGCTTGAGGCAGGGGGGACAGAACACTGAAGCTTTCTTT,CASSLRQGGQNTEAFF
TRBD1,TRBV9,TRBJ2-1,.,TGTGCCAGCAGCCCGGGGACAGTTTCCTACAATGAGCAGTTCTTC,CASSPGTVSYNEQFF
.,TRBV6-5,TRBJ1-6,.,TGTGCCAGCAGTTCGGGAGCGGATTCACCCCTCCACTTT,CASSSGADSPLHF
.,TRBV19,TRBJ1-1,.,TGTGCCAGTAGTATAGGGGGTCCGAACACTGAAGCTTTCTTT,CASSIGGPNTEAFF
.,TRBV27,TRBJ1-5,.,TGTGCCAGCAGAAAAGGGGGGGGATATAGCAATCAGCCCCAGCATTTT,CASRKGGGYSNQPQHF
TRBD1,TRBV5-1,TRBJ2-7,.,TGCGCCAGCAGCTTGGCCGGGACAGGGGGCGACGAGCAGTACTTC,CASSLAGTGGDEQYF
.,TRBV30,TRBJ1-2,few,TGTGCCTGCCAAAGTAACTATGGCTACACCTTC,CACQSNYGYTF
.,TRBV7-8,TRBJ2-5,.,TGTGCCAGCAGCCGGAACCAAGAGACCCAGTACTTC,CASSRNQETQYF
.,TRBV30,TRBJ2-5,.,TGTGCCTGGAGTGTAGCCCCAAAAGGCACCCAGTACTTC,CAWSVAPKGTQYF
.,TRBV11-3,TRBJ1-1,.,TGTGCCAGCAGCTCCCGTGAAGGAACTGAAGCTTTCTTT,CASSSREGTEAFF
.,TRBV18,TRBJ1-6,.,TGTGCCAGCTCACCACCGGTTGGAAATTCACCCCTCCACTTT,CASSPPVGNSPLHF
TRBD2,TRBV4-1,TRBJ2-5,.,TGCGCCAGCAGCCAAGAGGGGGGGGTGTACCAAGAGACCCAGTACTTC,CASSQEGGVYQETQYF
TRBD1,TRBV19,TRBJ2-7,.,TGTGCCAGTCATGCGACAGGGAGATCCTACGAGCAGTACTTC,CASHATGRSYEQYF
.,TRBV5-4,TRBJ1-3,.,TGTGCCAGCAGCTTACCGGGCCCCTCTGGAAACACCATATATTTT,CASSLPGPSGNTIYF
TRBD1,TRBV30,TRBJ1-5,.,TGTGCCTGGGACAGGGGAGGCAATCAGCCCCAGCATTTT,CAWDRGGNQPQHF
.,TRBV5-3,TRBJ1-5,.,TGTGCCAGAAGCTTGCCAGTACCCAATAGCAATCAGCCCCAGCATTTT,CARSLPVPNSNQPQHF
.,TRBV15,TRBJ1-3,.,TGTGCCACCAGCCCGGACGGGAACTCTGGAAACACCATATATTTT,CATSPDGNSGNTIYF
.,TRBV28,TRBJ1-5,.,TGTGCCAGCTCCCGGGGATGGGGATCAGGGTTGCGCAATCAGCCCCAGCATTTT,CASSRGWGSGLRNQPQHF
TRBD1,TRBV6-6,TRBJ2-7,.,TGTGCCAGCAGTCGGGACAGGGGCTACGAGCAGTACTTC,CASSRDRGYEQYF
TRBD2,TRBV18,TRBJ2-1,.,TGTGCCAGCTCCCCGGGTCTAGCGGGAGGCGGGAATGAGCAGTTCTTC,CASSPGLAGGGNEQFF
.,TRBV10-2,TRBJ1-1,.,TGCGCCAGCAGGGAGGGAACAATCAACACTGAAGCTTTCTTT,CASREGTINTEAFF
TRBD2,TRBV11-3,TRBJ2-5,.,TGTGCCAGCAGCTTGCGGGGGGAGACCCAGTACTTC,CASSLRGETQYF
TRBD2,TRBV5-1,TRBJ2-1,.,TGCGCCAGCAGCCGCGGACTAGCGGGAGTCAATGAGCAGTTCTTC,CASSRGLAGVNEQFF
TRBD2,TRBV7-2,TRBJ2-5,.,TGTGCCAGCAGCTCTGGACTAGCGGGGGGACAAGAGACCCAGTACTTC,CASSSGLAGGQETQYF
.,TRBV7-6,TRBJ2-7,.,TGTGCCAGCAGCCAGTGGGTTGAGGCAGGGTCCGACGAGCAGTACTTC,CASSQWVEAGSDEQYF
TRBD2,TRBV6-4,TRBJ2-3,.,TGTGCCAGCAGCAGGACTAGCGGGGGGGGCACAGATACGCAGTATTTT,CASSRTSGGGTDTQYF
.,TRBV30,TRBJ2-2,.,TGTGCCTGGAGTGGGAGGTCGGGGCTGATCCATGAGCTGTTTTTT,CAWSGRSGLIHELFF
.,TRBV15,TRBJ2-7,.,TGTGCCACCAGCAGAGGTGCGGCCAGGGGACCCTACGAGCAGTACTTC,CATSRGAARGPYEQYF
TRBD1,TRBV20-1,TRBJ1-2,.,TGCAGTGCTAGAGCGACAGGGTTTAACACCTTC,CSARATGFNTF
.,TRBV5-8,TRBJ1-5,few,TGTGCCAGCAGCTTGTTGGCAGGGAGGGCGCAGCCCCAGCATTTT,CASSLLAGRAQPQHF
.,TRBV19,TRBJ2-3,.,TGTGCCAGTAGTGGGAGGACGGGCCGTCCAGATACGCAGTATTTT,CASSGRTGRPDTQYF
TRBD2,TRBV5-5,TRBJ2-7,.,TGTGCCAGCACTCTGGGACTAGCGGGAGTGGGCGAGCAGTACTTC,CASTLGLAGVGEQYF
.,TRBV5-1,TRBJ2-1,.,TGCGCCAGCAGCCAAAAACCGGGGGGCGTGAGCTCCTACAATGAGCAGTTCTTC,CASSQKPGGVSSYNEQFF
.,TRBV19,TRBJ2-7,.,TGTGCCAGTAGTTCAACCGGGACTCCCTCCTACGAGCAGTACTTC,CASSSTGTPSYEQYF
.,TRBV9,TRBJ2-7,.,TGTGCCAGCAGCGTAGGAACCGGACTCCTGGGGGAATACGAGCAGTACTTC,CASSVGTGLLGEYEQYF
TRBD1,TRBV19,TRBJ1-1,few,TGTGCCAGTATCTCACAGGGGCGGGACACTGAAGCTTTCTTT,CASISQGRDTEAFF
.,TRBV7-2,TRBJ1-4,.,TGTGCCAGCAGCCGGGGGCGCTTGAATGAAAAACTGTTTTTT,CASSRGRLNEKLFF
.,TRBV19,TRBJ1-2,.,TGTGCCAGTAGTATCGCAGGGAGGGAGAACTATGGCTACACCTTC,CASSIAGRENYGYTF